The 14 T cell receptor beta chains in this list originate from one sample, sequenced in a study of control samples from healthy donors and cancer patients. The method was immunoSEQ multiplex PCR; TCRdb's version includes in-frame clones alone and lacks a portion of them. The sample lists approximately 90,000 clones, about 88% occurring once. The specimen was PBMCs. These receptors all come from a man aged 70-80 years with lung cancer.

J is TRBJ2-3 and V is TRBV27; 7 positions match TRBD2. The germline V gene encodes CDR1 MNHEY and CDR2 SMNVEV (reference sequence). Unmatched junction bases numbered 8, after V lost 8 bases and J lost 3 bases. The CDR3 has 14 residues. The CDR3 region has the DNA TGTGCCAGCGGGCAGGGAGGGAGGACAGATACGCAGTATTTT. This translates into CASGQGGRTDTQYF.

The chain couples TRBV7-8 to TRBJ1-4, with D maybe TRBD1 (5 bases). This CDR3 has 16 amino acids. Germline-derived CDR1 and CDR2 are SGHVS and FQNEAQ. V was clipped by 1 base and J by 2 bases, with 11 bases between them. CDR3 sequence: CASSLGTRATNEKLFF. As DNA, the CDR3 is TGTGCCAGCAGCTTAGGGACCAGGGCCACTAATGAAAAACTGTTTTTT.

This chain uses TRBV10-2 with TRBJ1-6; perhaps TRBD1 as D (5 bases). This CDR3 region has 13 residues. CDR1 WSHSY and CDR2 SAAADI come from the germline V gene. Deletions cut 4 bases from V and 7 bases from J, with 8 bases between. Here the CDR3 reads CASSVAGNSPLHF. Here the CDR3 DNA reads TGCGCCAGCAGTGTGGCAGGGAATTCACCCCTCCACTTT.

V usage is TRBV6-5 and J usage is TRBJ2-7, with 9 bases aligning to TRBD2. Losses at the gene ends were 2 bases for V and 7 bases for J; bases not matched to a gene: 9. CDR1 and CDR2 from the germline V gene are MNHEY and SVGAGI. This CDR3 is built from 15 residues. The CDR3 loop reads CASSYAGGGAFEQYF. In nucleotides, the CDR3 is TGTGCCAGCAGTTACGCCGGCGGGGGGGCGTTTGAGCAGTACTTC.

The chain joins TRBV5-1 to TRBJ2-7; D unresolved. This CDR3 has 15 amino acids. The germline V and J ends were trimmed by 4 bases and 5 bases, with 19 bases remaining between them. In germline, CDR1 is SGHRS, CDR2 YFSETQ. CDR3 loop: CASSPHERILDEQYF. The CDR3 nucleotides are TGCGCCAGCAGCCCCCACGAAAGAATTTTGGACGAGCAGTACTTC.

V usage is TRBV30 and J usage is TRBJ2-2, with D tentatively TRBD1 (5 bases). Germline V gene sequence: CDR1 GTSNPN, CDR2 SVGIG (reference sequence). The CDR3 runs to 12 residues. Trimming took off 2 bases at V and 8 bases at J, with 9 bases between the two ends. CDR3 coding DNA: TGTGCCTGGAGTCCGACAGAGGGGGAGCTGTTTTTT. Translating gives CAWSPTEGELFF.

This clone has only one observation. This chain links TRBV27 with TRBJ1-2, with a tentative D call TRBD1 (6 bases). V was pared by 0 bases and J by 8 bases, with 13 bases between. This CDR3 is 14 amino acids long. Germline V gene lookup returns CDR1 MNHEY and CDR2 SMNVEV (reference sequence). CDR3 sequence reads: CASSLSRGGGGYTF. CDR3 bases: TGTGCCAGCAGTTTATCAAGGGGCGGGGGCGGCTACACCTTC.

The chain carries TRBV5-1 and TRBJ2-1; D is possibly TRBD2 (6 bases). The V and J ends lost 0 bases and 5 bases respectively, with 12 bases between them. This CDR3 is built from 15 residues. CDR1 is SGHRS, CDR2 YFSETQ, per germline. The CDR3 reads CASSLERGLHNEQFF. The CDR3 nucleotides read TGCGCCAGCAGCTTGGAGAGGGGACTCCACAATGAGCAGTTCTTC.

CDR3 sequence reads: CASSRGLSVGEQYF. The CDR3 DNA reads as TGTGCCAGCTCCCGCGGGCTTTCCGTCGGGGAGCAGTACTTC. The chain combines TRBV18 with TRBJ2-7; D perhaps matches TRBD2 (5 bases). CDR1 and CDR2 from the germline V gene are KGHSH and LQKENI. The CDR3 covers 14 residues. V was clipped by 6 bases and J by 7 bases, with 19 bases between them.

V gene TRBV19 combines with J gene TRBJ2-4, with D hard to call. Trimming stripped 1 base from V and 0 bases from J, with 13 bases between. Germline V gene sequence: CDR1 LNHDA, CDR2 SQIVND (reference sequence). CDR3 length equals 17 residues. Here the CDR3 DNA reads TGTGCCAGTAGTATAGTAATATCCGGGCTAGCCAAAAACATTCAGTACTTC. Amino acids: CASSIVISGLAKNIQYF. The full variable domain, its missing parts supplied by reference TRBV19 and TRBJ2-4, is DGGITQSPKYLFRKEGQNVTLSCEQNLNHDAMYWYRQDPGQGLRLIYYSQIVNDFQKGDIAEGYSVSREKKESFPLTVTSAQKNPTAFYLCASSIVISGLAKNIQYFGAGTRLSVL.

The V and J genes are TRBV18 and TRBJ2-3, with TRBD2 matching over 13 bases. From germline, CDR1 is KGHSH and CDR2 LQKENI. The CDR3 length is 20 residues. J gave up 0 bases and V 2 bases, and 11 bases lay outside the gene matches. The CDR3, as DNA: TGTGCCAGCTCACCAAGGACTAGCGGGGGCCTACCGCCCAGCACAGATACGCAGTATTTT. Its translation is CASSPRTSGGLPPSTDTQYF.

The V and J genes are TRBV9 and TRBJ2-6; unclear D gene. The CDR3 totals 15 residues. The germline CDR1 and CDR2 sequences are SGDLS and YYNGEE. V was clipped by 4 bases and J by 0 bases, with 8 bases between them. The DNA for the CDR3 is TGTGCCAGCAGCCCCCGTAGCTCTGGGGCCAACGTCCTGACTTTC. As protein: CASSPRSSGANVLTF.

The rearrangement links TRBV11-2 to TRBJ2-2, with D possibly being TRBD1 (6 bases). Trimming took 3 bases from V and 2 from J, leaving 10 bases between them. This CDR3 region has 15 residues. From germline, CDR1 is SGHAT and CDR2 FQNNGV. CDR3 sequence (DNA): TGTGCCAGCAGCTTTGGACAGTTAAACACCGGGGAGCTGTTTTTT. Amino acids: CASSFGQLNTGELFF.

The J gene is TRBJ1-5, the V gene TRBV19, with 7 nucleotides matching TRBD1. This CDR3 has 16 amino acids. Germline V gene data show CDR1 as LNHDA and CDR2 as SQIVND (reference sequence). V lost 6 bases to trimming and J lost 0 bases; unmatched junction nucleotides: 8. CDR3 sequence: CASSTGQAYSNQPQHF. DNA of the CDR3: TGTGCCAGTAGCACCGGACAGGCTTATAGCAATCAGCCCCAGCATTTT. Drawing the rest from reference TRBV19 and TRBJ1-5, the complete variable domain is DGGITQSPKYLFRKEGQNVTLSCEQNLNHDAMYWYRQDPGQGLRLIYYSQIVNDFQKGDIAEGYSVSREKKESFPLTVTSAQKNPTAFYLCASSTGQAYSNQPQHFGDGTRLSIL.